A selection of T cell receptor beta chains follows, all from one sample in a study of cytomegalovirus exposure and HLA in healthy donors. TCRdb's copy holds only in-frame clones and misses some; the assay was immunoSEQ multiplex PCR. The sample lists under 150,000 clones, approximately 83% occurring once. The specimen sequenced was PBMCs. The receptors were sampled from a male donor in good health and CMV-seronegative. CDR3s include the opening cysteine and the closing phenylalanine or tryptophan. The D gene is left open where the match is weak. Clone sizes are given selectively: once, few, many, or a class where the clone is expanded.

V: TRBV4-1; D: TRBD2; size: -; J: TRBJ2-1; CDR3: CASSQDPVAGVNEQFF; DNA: TGCGCCAGCAGCCAAGATCCGGTAGCGGGAGTGAATGAGCAGTTCTTC
V: TRBV7-3; D: TRBD2; size: -; J: TRBJ2-7; CDR3: CASSLAGGLGEQYF; DNA: TGTGCCAGCAGCTTAGCGGGAGGGCTTGGGGAGCAGTACTTC
V: TRBV4-3; D: TRBD1; size: -; J: TRBJ2-7; CDR3: CASSQEQGDEQYF; DNA: TGCGCCAGCAGCCAGGAACAGGGGGACGAGCAGTACTTC
V: TRBV2; D: TRBD2; size: -; J: TRBJ2-1; CDR3: CASSEAPGLGSHREQFF; DNA: TGTGCCAGCAGTGAAGCTCCGGGACTAGGGTCACACAGGGAGCAGTTCTTC
V: TRBV9; D: -; size: once; J: TRBJ1-5; CDR3: CASSPLPQHF; DNA: TGTGCCAGCAGCCCGTTGCCCCAGCATTTT
V: TRBV14; D: TRBD2; size: -; J: TRBJ2-4; CDR3: CASSQVAGASGRDIQYF; DNA: TGTGCCAGCAGCCAAGTGGCCGGTGCTAGCGGGAGAGACATTCAGTACTTC
V: TRBV5-4; D: TRBD2; size: -; J: TRBJ2-7; CDR3: CASSSSGIETEQYF; DNA: TGTGCCAGCAGCTCCAGCGGGATCGAAACGGAGCAGTACTTC
V: TRBV11-2; D: -; size: -; J: TRBJ2-5; CDR3: CASSLEGGAIVETQYF; DNA: TGTGCCAGCAGCTTAGAGGGGGGAGCTATTGTGGAGACCCAGTACTTC
V: TRBV29-1; D: -; size: -; J: TRBJ2-7; CDR3: CSATLGLRTYEQYF; DNA: TGCAGCGCTACTCTGGGCCTTAGGACTTACGAGCAGTACTTC
V: TRBV29-1; D: -; size: -; J: TRBJ2-5; CDR3: CSVGRDSTHRETQYF; DNA: TGCAGCGTCGGGAGGGACAGTACCCATCGGGAGACCCAGTACTTC
V: TRBV27; D: -; size: -; J: TRBJ2-1; CDR3: CASSSIPTVYNEQFF; DNA: TGTGCCAGCAGTTCGATCCCGACAGTATACAATGAGCAGTTCTTC
V: TRBV19; D: -; size: -; J: TRBJ2-7; CDR3: CASSIGPPGYEQYF; DNA: TGTGCCAGTAGTATCGGCCCGCCGGGGTACGAGCAGTACTTC
V: TRBV27; D: -; size: -; J: TRBJ1-1; CDR3: CASSFTGSMNTEAFF; DNA: TGTGCCAGCAGTTTTACAGGGAGCATGAACACTGAAGCTTTCTTT
V: TRBV28; D: TRBD1; size: -; J: TRBJ2-3; CDR3: CASSLEGQYTDTQYF; DNA: TGTGCCAGCAGTTTAGAGGGACAGTACACAGATACGCAGTATTTT
V: TRBV18; D: -; size: -; J: TRBJ2-5; CDR3: CASSPSEGQETQYF; DNA: TGTGCCAGCTCACCATCGGAGGGGCAAGAGACCCAGTACTTC
V: TRBV28; D: TRBD1; size: -; J: TRBJ1-2; CDR3: CASGIQGAFGYTF; DNA: TGTGCCAGCGGTATCCAGGGGGCTTTCGGCTACACCTTC
V: TRBV27; D: -; size: -; J: TRBJ1-3; CDR3: CASPEGVGGLSGNTIYF; DNA: TGTGCCAGCCCCGAGGGAGTTGGAGGCCTCTCTGGAAACACCATATATTTT
V: TRBV4-3; D: TRBD2; size: -; J: TRBJ2-1; CDR3: CASSQGPLAGGQEQFF; DNA: TGCGCCAGCAGCCAAGGCCCCCTAGCGGGAGGGCAAGAGCAGTTCTTC
V: TRBV7-2; D: -; size: -; J: TRBJ2-7; CDR3: CASSLKAQGGEQYF; DNA: TGTGCCAGCAGCTTAAAGGCTCAAGGGGGCGAGCAGTACTTC
V: TRBV28; D: TRBD2; size: few; J: TRBJ2-7; CDR3: CASSTPRLGLAGVYEQYF; DNA: TGTGCCAGCAGTACCCCCCGCCTCGGACTAGCGGGAGTCTACGAGCAGTACTTC
V: TRBV5-1; D: TRBD2; size: -; J: TRBJ2-1; CDR3: CASSLAGGGPREQFF; DNA: TGCGCCAGCAGCTTGGCGGGGGGAGGGCCCCGTGAGCAGTTCTTC
V: TRBV9; D: -; size: -; J: TRBJ1-1; CDR3: CASSLIGGSNTEAFF; DNA: TGTGCCAGCAGTCTTATCGGGGGGTCGAACACTGAAGCTTTCTTT
V: TRBV4-3; D: -; size: -; J: TRBJ2-7; CDR3: CASSQGTPRAGFEQYF; DNA: TGCGCCAGCAGCCAAGGTACCCCTCGGGCAGGGTTCGAGCAGTACTTC
V: TRBV25-1; D: -; size: -; J: TRBJ2-5; CDR3: CASSEAGSETQYF; DNA: TGTGCCAGCAGTGAAGCAGGGTCAGAGACCCAGTACTTC
V: TRBV18; D: -; size: -; J: TRBJ2-1; CDR3: CASSPKERVGIYNEQFF; DNA: TGTGCCAGCTCACCTAAAGAGCGGGTGGGGATCTACAATGAGCAGTTCTTC
V: TRBV9; D: TRBD1; size: -; J: TRBJ2-1; CDR3: CASSLLGQGRDEQFF; DNA: TGTGCCAGCAGCCTCTTGGGACAGGGTAGAGATGAGCAGTTCTTC
V: TRBV18; D: -; size: once; J: TRBJ2-7; CDR3: CASSLTRTDYEQYF; DNA: TGTGCCAGCTCACTGACGCGGACAGACTACGAGCAGTACTTC
V: TRBV14; D: TRBD1; size: -; J: TRBJ1-2; CDR3: CASSPPSTGGGYTF; DNA: TGTGCCAGCAGCCCTCCCTCGACAGGGGGAGGCTACACCTTC
V: TRBV19; D: -; size: -; J: TRBJ1-5; CDR3: CASAGGLQPQHF; DNA: TGTGCCAGTGCCGGCGGGCTTCAGCCCCAGCATTTT
V: TRBV30; D: -; size: -; J: TRBJ2-7; CDR3: CAWSVAGNEQYF; DNA: TGTGCCTGGAGTGTAGCGGGCAACGAGCAGTACTTC